The 20 T cell receptor beta chains reported below all come from one sample, sequenced in a study of blood T cell repertoires in COVID-19. Using immunoSEQ multiplex PCR, the repertoire was profiled, and TCRdb retains in-frame clones only, with some absent. Among some 530,000 clones, around nine tenths were seen once, and the ten largest hold under 9.5%. The specimen was PBMCs or T cells enriched from blood (not recorded which). All receptors come from a woman in her fifties or sixties who had recovered from COVID-19.

The CDR3 sequence: CASSARPGGRSYEQYF. The CDR3 DNA follows: TGTGCCAGCAGTGCGCGACCTGGAGGGCGCTCCTACGAGCAGTACTTC. The rearrangement joins TRBV2 to TRBJ2-7; possibly TRBD2 for D (6 bases). Germline CDR1 and CDR2: SNHLY and FYNNEI. The CDR3 runs 16 residues. The germline V and J ends were trimmed by 4 bases and 0 bases, with 16 bases remaining between them.

V is TRBV5-1 and J is TRBJ2-7; 7 bases align to TRBD1. V gave up 4 bases and J gave up 3 bases; unmatched junction bases: 10. The CDR3 spans 15 residues. Germline V lookup: CDR1 SGHRS, CDR2 YFSETQ. CDR3 region: CASSLPGQRDYEQYF. The CDR3 region has the DNA TGCGCCAGCAGCCTACCGGGACAGCGAGACTACGAGCAGTACTTC.

The sample holds one count of this clone. The chain employs TRBV4-1 and TRBJ2-7, with 7 bases aligning to TRBD2. Trimming at V came to 1 base and at J to 5 bases, leaving 5 bases not matched to a gene. The CDR3 spans 14 residues. Germline assignment: CDR1 MGHRA and CDR2 YSYEKL. CDR3 DNA sequence: TGCGCCAGCAGCCAAGCGGGTAGCGGGCACGAGCAGTACTTC. Translating gives CASSQAGSGHEQYF.

This chain uses TRBV19 with TRBJ1-4; D perhaps matches TRBD1 (5 bases). The CDR3 is made up of 12 amino acids. Germline loops: CDR1 LNHDA, CDR2 SQIVND (reference sequence). Between the trimmed V and J ends, which lost 7 bases and 5 bases, there was a span of 8 bases. The CDR3 reads CASKGRNEKLFF. CDR3 bases: TGTGCCAGTAAGGGGCGGAATGAAAAACTGTTTTTT.

This clone occurred once. The chain joins TRBV5-5 to TRBJ2-7; D is perhaps TRBD2 (5 bases). V lost 0 bases, J lost 3 bases, and 16 bases lay in between. This CDR3 has 16 amino acids. Germline V gene lookup returns CDR1 SGHKS and CDR2 YYEKEE (reference sequence). The CDR3 nucleotides are TGTGCCAGCAGCTTGGAGCGGTGGCCGAGGGACTACGAGCAGTACTTC. This codes for CASSLERWPRDYEQYF.

This chain connects TRBV10-2 to TRBJ1-2; 8 nucleotides agree with TRBD1. The CDR3 spans 15 residues. Germline V gene data show CDR1 as WSHSY and CDR2 as SAAADI. V was clipped by 5 bases and J by 4 bases; unmatched bases: 9. CDR3: CASSNPGGVSYGYTF. CDR3 DNA sequence: TGCGCCAGCAGTAATCCAGGGGGCGTGAGCTATGGCTACACCTTC.

This chain joins TRBV5-1 and TRBJ2-3, with D perhaps TRBD2 (6 bases). The ends were cut back, 4 bases at V and 6 bases at J, with 12 bases in the middle. CDR3 length: 13 residues. Looked up from germline, CDR1 is SGHRS and CDR2 is YFSETQ. The CDR3 loop is CASSPGRGDTQYF. CDR3 nucleotide sequence: TGCGCCAGCAGCCCGGGTCGGGGGGATACGCAGTATTTT.

The rearrangement joins TRBV15 to TRBJ2-3; TRBD2 might be the D (7 bases). V lost 1 base and J 3 bases, leaving 11 bases between the germline ends. This CDR3 has 15 residues. CDR1 LNHNV and CDR2 YYDKDF come from the germline V gene (reference sequence). The CDR3 reads CATSRGGGQTDTQYF. CDR3 nucleotide sequence: TGTGCCACCAGCAGAGGGGGGGGCCAGACAGATACGCAGTATTTT.

This clone occurred once. The same CDR3 arises from other DNA sequences in this sample as well. This rearrangement joins TRBV29-1 to TRBJ2-3, with 8 positions matching TRBD1. CDR1 SQVTM and CDR2 ANQGSEA come from the germline V gene. Losses at the gene ends were 6 bases for V and 3 bases for J; bases not matched to a gene: 5. There are 13 residues in the CDR3. The CDR3 sequence is CSVRQGSTDTQYF. DNA of the CDR3: TGCAGCGTACGACAGGGGTCAACAGATACGCAGTATTTT.

The chain uses TRBV5-4 and TRBJ2-7; no definite D call. The germline V gene encodes CDR1 SGHNT and CDR2 YYREEE (reference sequence). This CDR3 is 16 amino acids long. The V end was cut by 4 bases, the J end by 0 bases, with 17 bases between. The CDR3 nucleotides are TGTGCCAGCAGCCGCGATTCAGTTAGGAGCTCCTACGAGCAGTACTTC. Its protein product is CASSRDSVRSSYEQYF.

V and J are TRBV18 and TRBJ1-4; D unclear. V shed 3 bases and J shed 3 bases, with 11 bases lying between them. This CDR3 spans 15 amino acids. Germline V lookup: CDR1 KGHSH, CDR2 LQKENI. The CDR3 DNA reads TGTGCCAGCTCACCCCGTCCCGGGGCTAATGAAAAACTGTTTTTT. It specifies CASSPRPGANEKLFF.

The J gene is TRBJ2-5, the V gene TRBV18, with D perhaps TRBD2 (6 bases). Germline CDR1 KGHSH, CDR2 LQKENI. V lost 0 bases, J lost 7 bases, and 12 bases lay in between. CDR3 length: 14 amino acids. The CDR3 spells CASSPPVQGGTQYF. The CDR3 coding sequence is TGTGCCAGCTCACCACCGGTGCAGGGAGGGACCCAGTACTTC.

In its sample, this clone was seen a few times. The rearrangement links TRBV5-5 to TRBJ1-5, with unresolved D. The V end was cut by 3 bases, the J end by 2 bases, with 15 bases between. In germline, CDR1 is SGHKS, CDR2 YYEKEE (reference sequence). The CDR3 contains 16 residues. The CDR3 DNA reads TGTGCCAGCAGCTGGGAAGTGGGGAGCGGCAATCAGCCCCAGCATTTT. As protein: CASSWEVGSGNQPQHF.

The chain has TRBV12-5 and TRBJ1-4; D possibly corresponds to TRBD1 (5 bases). This CDR3 is 14 amino acids long. V lost 4 bases to trimming and J lost 4 bases, with 10 bases between them. Germline V gives CDR1 LGHNT, CDR2 FRNRAP. The CDR3 nucleotides are TGTGCTAGTGGTTCGGGACTGCTTAATGAAAAACTGTTTTTT. It encodes CASGSGLLNEKLFF.

The chain is built from TRBV12-3 or TRBV12-4 and TRBJ2-5, with D possibly being TRBD2 (5 bases). V was cut by 6 bases and J by 2 bases, with 7 bases left in between. This CDR3 spans 12 amino acids. The CDR3 region is CASSGVQETQYF. The CDR3, as DNA: TGTGCCAGCAGCGGGGTACAAGAGACCCAGTACTTC.

The DNA of the CDR3 is TGTGCCAGCAGGGGACTAGCGGGGGGAACTTGGGAGACCCAGTACTTC. This sequence encodes CASRGLAGGTWETQYF. The V gene is TRBV2, the J gene TRBJ2-5; TRBD2 matches at 15 bases. The CDR3 spans 16 residues. The V and J ends lost 6 bases and 5 bases, in that order; junction bases with no gene match: 7. Germline lookup yields CDR1 SNHLY and CDR2 FYNNEI.

The rearrangement links TRBV10-3 to TRBJ1-6; no definite D call. V lost 4 bases and J 9 bases, leaving 7 bases between the germline ends. The CDR3 runs to 12 residues. Germline V gene lookup returns CDR1 ENHRY and CDR2 SYGVKD. CDR3 in amino acids: CAISGYTSPLHF. CDR3 coding DNA: TGTGCCATCAGTGGGTACACTTCACCCCTCCACTTT.

The chain joins TRBV10-3 to TRBJ2-7, with TRBD1 matching 9 bases. V shed 9 bases and J 5 bases; nucleotides not matched to a gene: 8. The CDR3 consists of 13 residues. CDR1 is ENHRY, CDR2 SYGVKD, per germline. The CDR3 bases are TGTGCCATAACCCGGGACAGGGAGGACGAGCAGTACTTC. Amino acid sequence: CAITRDREDEQYF.

V usage is TRBV5-1 and J usage is TRBJ1-4; 7 bases fit TRBD1. V gave up 3 bases and J gave up 0 bases; unmatched junction bases: 5. The CDR3 is 16 amino acids. Germline V gives CDR1 SGHRS, CDR2 YFSETQ. CDR3 DNA: TGCGCCAGCAGCTATGGACAGGCCCCAACTAATGAAAAACTGTTTTTT. Translation gives CASSYGQAPTNEKLFF.

This clone was detected only a few times. CDR3 protein: CASGLEGAIYEQYF. CDR3 sequence (DNA): TGTGCTAGTGGTTTGGAGGGAGCTATCTACGAGCAGTACTTC. The rearrangement joins TRBV12-5 to TRBJ2-7; D is possibly TRBD2 (5 bases). Germline V gives CDR1 LGHNT, CDR2 FRNRAP. Trimming cost V 1 base and J 3 bases, with 10 bases left between them. CDR3 length: 14 residues.